These 12 T cell receptor beta chains share one sample of origin, sequenced in a study of post-analysis software for immune sequencing data. Included in the TCR beta cDNA libraries were unique molecular identifiers. MiXCR was run by TCRdb on the PCR reads, yielding one entry per CDR3 protein. The data contain 750,000 to 950,000 distinct CDR3 sequences, about 57% of them singletons. Study results and limitations: The study found TRBV5-6, TRBV5-1 and TRBV20-1 among about five TRBV segments more frequent in patients than controls.

No cognate antigen is known for these TCRs. Material: blood. The receptors stem from a girl aged 5 to 17 with multiple sclerosis.

The chain has TRBV7-2 and TRBJ2-5, with D perhaps TRBD1 (5 bases). This CDR3 comprises 12 residues. Per germline, CDR1 SGHTA and CDR2 FQGNSA. V was trimmed by 1 base and J by 12 bases, leaving 12 bases between them. CDR3 sequence reads: CASSLDQGREYF. Written as DNA, the CDR3 is TGTGCCAGCAGCTTAGACCAGGGCAGGGAGTACTTC.

The chain combines TRBV5-1 with TRBJ1-2, with D hard to call. Germline-derived CDR1 and CDR2 are SGHRS and YFSETQ. The V gene lost 4 bases and the J gene lost 6 bases, with 7 bases spanning the gap. The CDR3 is 11 residues long. CDR3 region: CASSHRDGYTF. The CDR3 nucleotides read TGCGCCAGCAGCCACCGAGATGGCTACACCTTC.

The chain employs TRBV30 and TRBJ1-2, with a tentative D call TRBD1 (6 bases). The V gene lost 2 bases and the J gene lost 5 bases, with 15 bases spanning the gap. In germline, CDR1 is GTSNPN, CDR2 SVGIG (reference sequence). CDR3 length: 14 residues. The CDR3 bases are TGTGCCTGGAGTCAGGCAGAGGGGGTGTATGGCTACACCTTC. Translated, it gives CAWSQAEGVYGYTF. The variable domain in full, completed from reference TRBV30 and TRBJ1-2, reads SQTIHQWPATLVQPVGSPLSLECTVEGTSNPNLYWYRQAAGRGLQLLFYSVGIGQISSEVPQNLSASRPQDRQFILSSKKLLLSDSGFYLCAWSQAEGVYGYTFGSGTRLTVV.

In DNA, the CDR3 is TGTGCCAGCAGCCCGTTCCAGGGGAAGGTCTATGGCTACACCTTC. The encoded protein is CASSPFQGKVYGYTF. The J gene is TRBJ1-2, the V gene TRBV27; the D gene is possibly TRBD1 (6 bases). The CDR3 is 15 amino acids. V lost 6 bases and J 4 bases, leaving 18 bases between the germline ends. Germline V gene lookup returns CDR1 MNHEY and CDR2 SMNVEV (reference sequence).

This sequence joins TRBV20-1 and TRBJ2-1; tentatively, D is TRBD2 (5 bases). CDR3 length: 11 amino acids. V shed 6 bases and J shed 9 bases, with 12 bases lying between them. The germline gives CDR1 DFQATT, CDR2 SNEGSKA (reference sequence). The DNA of the CDR3 is TGCAGTGCGGACGCCCGGGGTGAGCAGTTCTTC. Translated: CSADARGEQFF.

The CDR3 is CASSHLTGLRSYNEQFF. CDR3 DNA sequence: TGCGCCAGCAGCCACCTGACAGGGCTGCGCTCCTACAATGAGCAGTTCTTC. The V gene is TRBV5-1, the J gene TRBJ2-1, with 7 positions matching TRBD1. The CDR3 covers 17 residues. Germline CDR1 and CDR2: SGHRS and YFSETQ. The J segment lost 0 bases and the V segment lost 4 bases, leaving 10 bases of the junction unmatched. Filled out from reference TRBV5-1 and TRBJ2-1, the complete variable domain reads KAGVTQTPRYLIKTRGQQVTLSCSPISGHRSVSWYQQTPGQGLQFLFEYFSETQRNKGNFPGRFSGRQFSNSRSEMNVSTLELGDSALYLCASSHLTGLRSYNEQFFGPGTRLTVL.

The chain combines TRBV3-1 with TRBJ2-4, with a weak D call TRBD2 (5 bases). This CDR3 has 19 residues. V was trimmed by 1 base and J by 0 bases, leaving 19 bases between them. Germline V gene sequence: CDR1 LGHDT, CDR2 YNNKEL (reference sequence). CDR3 amino acids: CASSQGTRRAAVAKNIQYF. DNA of the CDR3: TGTGCCAGCAGCCAAGGGACCCGTCGGGCAGCGGTAGCCAAAAACATTCAGTACTTC.

This clonotype showed up just a few times. This chain connects TRBV29-1 to TRBJ2-5; D not certain. This CDR3 region has 17 residues. Germline V CDR1 and CDR2: SQVTM, ANQGSEA. Trimming left V 1 base short and J 1 base short, with 19 bases between. In DNA, the CDR3 is TGCAGCGTTGAAGGGGTCCGGAACAGTCAAGCCCAAGAGACCCAGTACTTC. Its translation: CSVEGVRNSQAQETQYF.

J is TRBJ1-5 and V is TRBV5-1; tentative D call: TRBD1 (6 bases). Germline V gives CDR1 SGHRS, CDR2 YFSETQ. The V gene lost 2 bases and the J gene lost 8 bases, with 17 bases spanning the gap. This CDR3 contains 15 residues. In nucleotides, the CDR3 is TGCGCCAGCAGCTTAGGGGGACACCCATCAGAGCCCCAGCATTTT. Its protein is CASSLGGHPSEPQHF.

V is TRBV9 and J is TRBJ2-1; D is perhaps TRBD1 or TRBD2 (5 bases each). V lost 4 bases and J lost 5, with 16 bases in between. The CDR3 is 15 amino acids. The V gene's germline CDR1 is SGDLS and CDR2 YYNGEE. The CDR3 protein is CASSPDRGYNNEQFF. The DNA of the CDR3 is TGTGCCAGCAGCCCTGATCGGGGCTATAACAATGAGCAGTTCTTC.

The chain has TRBV6-1 and TRBJ2-5, with 12 positions matching TRBD2. Germline CDR1 and CDR2: MNHNS and SASEGT. The V gene end was trimmed by 0 bases and the J gene end by 1 base; junction bases not matched to a gene: 12. This CDR3 contains 20 residues. CDR3 nucleotides: TGTGCCAGCAGTGAAGCATGGGAGAAGGGACTAGCGGGCCTCCAAGAGACCCAGTACTTC. It codes for CASSEAWEKGLAGLQETQYF.

The genes are TRBV5-1 and TRBJ2-5, with a tentative D call TRBD1 (6 bases). Germline CDR1 is SGHRS and CDR2 is YFSETQ. CDR3 length: 14 residues. V shed 3 bases and J shed 5 bases, with 14 bases lying between them. CDR3 residues: CASSSRQAWETQYF. The CDR3 DNA follows: TGCGCCAGCAGCTCACGACAGGCATGGGAGACCCAGTACTTC.